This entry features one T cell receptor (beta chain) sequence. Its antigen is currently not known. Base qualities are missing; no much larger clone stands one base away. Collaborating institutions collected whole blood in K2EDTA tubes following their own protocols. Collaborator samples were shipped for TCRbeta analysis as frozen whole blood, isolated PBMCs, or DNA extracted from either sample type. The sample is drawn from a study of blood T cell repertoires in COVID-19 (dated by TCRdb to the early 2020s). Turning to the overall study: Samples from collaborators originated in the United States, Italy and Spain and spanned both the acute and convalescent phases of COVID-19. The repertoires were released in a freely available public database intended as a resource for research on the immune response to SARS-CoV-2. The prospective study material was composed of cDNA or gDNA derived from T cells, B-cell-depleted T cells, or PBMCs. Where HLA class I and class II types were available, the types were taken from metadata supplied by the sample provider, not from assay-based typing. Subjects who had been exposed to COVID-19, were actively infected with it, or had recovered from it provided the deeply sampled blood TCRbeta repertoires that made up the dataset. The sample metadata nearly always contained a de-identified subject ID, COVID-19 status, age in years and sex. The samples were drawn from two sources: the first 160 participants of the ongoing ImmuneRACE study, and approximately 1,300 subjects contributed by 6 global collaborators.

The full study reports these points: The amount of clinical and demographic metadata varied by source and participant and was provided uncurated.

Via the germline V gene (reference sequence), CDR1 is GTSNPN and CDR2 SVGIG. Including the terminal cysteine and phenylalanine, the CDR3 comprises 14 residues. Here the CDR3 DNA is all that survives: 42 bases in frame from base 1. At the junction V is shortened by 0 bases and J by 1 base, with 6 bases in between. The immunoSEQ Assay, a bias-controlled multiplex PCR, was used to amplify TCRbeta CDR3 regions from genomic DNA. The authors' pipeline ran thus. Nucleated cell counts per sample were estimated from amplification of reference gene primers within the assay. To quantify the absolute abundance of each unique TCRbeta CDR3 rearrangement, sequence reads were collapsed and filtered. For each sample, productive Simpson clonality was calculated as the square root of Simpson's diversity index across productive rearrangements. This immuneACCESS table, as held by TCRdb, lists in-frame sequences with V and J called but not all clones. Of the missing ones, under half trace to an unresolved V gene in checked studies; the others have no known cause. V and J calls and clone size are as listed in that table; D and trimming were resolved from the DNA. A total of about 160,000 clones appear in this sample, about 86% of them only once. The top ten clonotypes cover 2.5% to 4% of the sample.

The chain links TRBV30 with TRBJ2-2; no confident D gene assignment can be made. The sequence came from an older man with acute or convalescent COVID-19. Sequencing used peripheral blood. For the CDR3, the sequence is CAWSVRRNTGELFF. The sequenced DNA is TGTGCCTGGAGTGTAAGGAGGAACACCGGGGAGCTGTTTTTT.